Below are 29 T cell receptor beta chains sequenced from a single sample in a study of T cells in Graves' hyperthyroidism and ophthalmopathy. It was RNA transcripts that yielded the amplified TCR beta CDR3 regions. Initially, a first-round RT-PCR of the TCR CDR3 employed the HTBI primer set. TCRdb used MiXCR to reprocess the multiplex PCR reads, holding one entry per CDR3 protein. The sample carries roughly 580,000 distinct CDR3 sequences, about 45% recorded once. The material sequenced was peripheral blood or thyroid tissue (not recorded which). The receptors were sampled from a woman between 18 and 29 years old with Graves' hyperthyroidism.

The V gene is TRBV7-9, the J gene TRBJ1-2, with D possibly being TRBD1 (5 bases). The CDR3 is 15 residues long. Trimming cost V 0 bases and J 4 bases, with 12 bases left between them. Germline CDR1 is SEHNR and CDR2 is FQNEAQ (reference sequence). The CDR3 DNA reads as TGTGCCAGCAGCTTAGCGCCGGGGGACCTCTATGGCTACACCTTC. Residues: CASSLAPGDLYGYTF.

The J gene is TRBJ1-2, the V gene TRBV25-1; D not resolved. Germline-derived CDR1 and CDR2 are MGHDK and SYGVNS. V lost 6 bases and J 2 bases, leaving 16 bases between the germline ends. This CDR3 contains 15 residues. CDR3 sequence: CASSVDVAENYGYTF. CDR3 nucleotide sequence: TGTGCCAGCAGCGTTGATGTGGCAGAGAACTATGGCTACACCTTC.

The V and J genes are TRBV7-2 and TRBJ2-7; a weak D match, TRBD1 (6 bases). CDR3 length equals 14 residues. V lost 5 bases, J lost 3 bases, and 14 bases lay in between. Germline CDR1 SGHTA, CDR2 FQGNSA. The CDR3 nucleotides read TGTGCCAGCAGCCGCACAGGACAGTTCTACGAGCAGTACTTC. This translates into CASSRTGQFYEQYF.

In its sample, this clonotype was seen a few times. The genes are TRBV20-1 and TRBJ2-7; the match to TRBD2 covers 9 bases. The junction had 6 bases not matched to a gene; V was cut back by 6 bases and J by 3 bases. Germline V lookup: CDR1 DFQATT, CDR2 SNEGSKA (reference sequence). This CDR3 has 13 residues. The DNA for the CDR3 is TGCAGTGCCAGCCAGCGGGAGGACTACGAGCAGTACTTC. Encoded protein: CSASQREDYEQYF.

This clonotype was counted a few times. This rearrangement joins TRBV7-3 to TRBJ2-7, with D uncertain. Per the germline V gene, CDR1 is SGHTA and CDR2 is FQGTGA. This CDR3 spans 14 amino acids. Trimming took 5 bases from V and 0 from J, leaving 11 bases between them. The CDR3 sequence is CASSPEYPSYEQYF. The CDR3 nucleotides are TGTGCCAGCAGCCCAGAATATCCCTCCTACGAGCAGTACTTC.

This sequence joins TRBV19 and TRBJ2-5; D unclear. CDR1 is LNHDA, CDR2 SQIVND, per germline (reference sequence). The germline V and J ends were trimmed by 4 bases and 2 bases, with 11 bases remaining between them. The CDR3 extends over 14 amino acids. CDR3 nucleotide sequence: TGTGCCAGTAGTACCAGCGTTGTACAAGAGACCCAGTACTTC. Amino acid sequence: CASSTSVVQETQYF. The entire variable domain, with the rest obtained from reference TRBV19 and TRBJ2-5, is as follows: DGGITQSPKYLFRKEGQNVTLSCEQNLNHDAMYWYRQDPGQGLRLIYYSQIVNDFQKGDIAEGYSVSREKKESFPLTVTSAQKNPTAFYLCASSTSVVQETQYFGPGTRLLVL.

This clonotype was seen a handful of times. CDR3 loop: CASSLDRPDDGYTF. In nucleotides, the CDR3 is TGTGCCAGCAGCTTGGACCGGCCAGACGATGGCTACACCTTC. This chain joins TRBV19 and TRBJ1-2, with unresolved D. Deletions cut 9 bases from V and 6 bases from J, with 20 bases between. Germline V gene sequence: CDR1 LNHDA, CDR2 SQIVND (reference sequence). The CDR3 has 14 residues.

The chain couples TRBV29-1 to TRBJ1-5; 8 bases match TRBD1. CDR3 length equals 12 residues. CDR1 SQVTM and CDR2 ANQGSEA come from the germline V gene. Germline trimming cut 7 bases from V and 8 bases from J; bases unmatched to any gene: 7. CDR3: CSARQGMEPQHF. CDR3 nucleotides: TGCAGCGCTAGACAGGGGATGGAGCCCCAGCATTTT.

This clonotype was seen a few times. The V gene is TRBV7-9, the J gene TRBJ2-7; D is perhaps TRBD1 (5 bases). CDR3 length: 15 residues. Trimming took 3 bases from V and 1 from J, leaving 13 bases between them. The germline V gene has CDR1 SEHNR and CDR2 FQNEAQ (reference sequence). CDR3 sequence: CASSLFWGWSYEQYF. In DNA, the CDR3 is TGTGCCAGCAGCTTGTTCTGGGGCTGGTCCTACGAGCAGTACTTC.

The chain joins TRBV7-2 to TRBJ2-7; TRBD2 matches at 8 bases. After removal of 6 bases from V and 5 bases from J, the junction contained 6 bases not matched to a gene. Germline V gene data show CDR1 as SGHTA and CDR2 as FQGNSA. This CDR3 is built from 13 residues. CDR3 protein: CASRAGTSDEQYF. CDR3 DNA: TGTGCCAGCAGGGCCGGGACTAGTGACGAGCAGTACTTC.

The rearrangement joins TRBV2 to TRBJ1-2, with D uncertain. The CDR3 has 16 amino acids. Trimming left V 3 bases short and J 5 bases short, with 19 bases between. CDR1 is SNHLY, CDR2 FYNNEI, per germline. In nucleotides, the CDR3 is TGTGCCAGCAGTGATCCGCAGGTTTCAACATCGTATGGCTACACCTTC. This encodes CASSDPQVSTSYGYTF.

This chain joins TRBV29-1 and TRBJ1-5; D remains unclear. V lost 4 bases and J 7 bases, leaving 14 bases between the germline ends. Germline CDR1 and CDR2: SQVTM and ANQGSEA. The CDR3 runs 13 residues. DNA for the CDR3: TGCAGCGTTGCGGGCGGGATCGGACAGCCCCAGCATTTT. It specifies CSVAGGIGQPQHF.

Many counts were recorded for this clonotype. The chain couples TRBV7-2 to TRBJ2-7; possible D gene TRBD2, 5 bases. Germline V lookup: CDR1 SGHTA, CDR2 FQGNSA. The CDR3 is 13 residues long. Trimming removed 4 bases from V and 3 bases from J, with 10 bases in between. DNA of the CDR3: TGTGCCAGCAGCTCCGCCGCGGGCTACGAGCAGTACTTC. Translating gives CASSSAAGYEQYF.

The sample holds many counts of this clonotype. The gene calls are TRBV7-8 and TRBJ1-1; D is possibly TRBD1 (6 bases). Looked up from germline, CDR1 is SGHVS and CDR2 is FQNEAQ. Between the trimmed V and J ends, which lost 6 bases and 3 bases, there was a span of 14 bases. This CDR3 contains 14 residues. CDR3 loop: CASRPRTADTEAFF. The CDR3 DNA reads TGTGCCAGCAGGCCGCGGACAGCGGACACTGAAGCTTTCTTT. The full variable domain, completed using reference TRBV7-8 and TRBJ1-1, is GAGVSQSPRYKVAKRGQDVALRCDPISGHVSLFWYQQALGQGPEFLTYFQNEAQLDKSGLPSDRFFAERPEGSVSTLKIQRTQQEDSAVYLCASRPRTADTEAFFGQGTRLTVV.

This chain uses TRBV29-1 with TRBJ1-1, with D possibly being TRBD1 (6 bases). The CDR3 contains 14 residues. CDR1 and CDR2 (germline): SQVTM, ANQGSEA. The V and J ends lost 6 bases and 0 bases respectively, with 14 bases between them. CDR3 bases: TGCAGCGTGGGACGGGGGCCCATGAACACTGAAGCTTTCTTT. It specifies CSVGRGPMNTEAFF.

The rearrangement links TRBV7-2 to TRBJ2-7; 10 bases agree with TRBD2. With V trimmed by 3 bases and J by 1 base, 9 bases remained unmatched. The CDR3 totals 17 residues. Germline V gives CDR1 SGHTA, CDR2 FQGNSA. CDR3 protein: CASSFLAGEEASYEQYF. CDR3 nucleotide sequence: TGTGCCAGCAGCTTCCTAGCGGGAGAAGAGGCATCCTACGAGCAGTACTTC.

Remarks on this clonotype: A much bigger clone sits one base away, suggesting this may be a read error. The V gene is TRBV7-8, the J gene TRBJ1-2; 7 bases are shared with TRBD1. With V trimmed by 5 bases and J by 6 bases, 9 bases remained unmatched. The V gene's germline CDR1 is SGHVS and CDR2 FQNEAQ. The CDR3 runs 14 residues. CDR3 region: CASSQETGIHGYTF. The CDR3 coding sequence is TGTGCCAGCAGCCAAGAGACAGGGATTCATGGCTACACCTTC.

The V gene is TRBV19, the J gene TRBJ1-1; TRBD1 aligns across 7 bases. V lost 11 bases and J lost 1; bases outside the gene matches: 13. The length of the CDR3 is 15 residues. Germline CDR1 is LNHDA and CDR2 is SQIVND (reference sequence). The CDR3: CAWSSGQRGNTEAFF. DNA of the CDR3: TGTGCCTGGAGTTCGGGACAGAGAGGGAACACTGAAGCTTTCTTT. The full variable domain, its missing parts supplied by reference TRBV19 and TRBJ1-1, is DGGITQSPKYLFRKEGQNVTLSCEQNLNHDAMYWYRQDPGQGLRLIYYSQIVNDFQKGDIAEGYSVSREKKESFPLTVTSAQKNPTAFYLCAWSSGQRGNTEAFFGQGTRLTVV.

As concerns this clonotype: An end of the junction does not agree with germline; a read error may underlie this. The chain couples TRBV7-8 to TRBJ2-6; D is undetermined. Germline CDR1 and CDR2: SGHVS and FQNEAQ. The CDR3 consists of 12 residues. For the CDR3, the DNA is TGTGCCACCAGCGCCCAGATGAACACTGAAGCTTTC. Translation gives CATSAQMNTEAF.

Only a few counts were recorded for this clonotype. V usage is TRBV7-3 and J usage is TRBJ2-7, with D maybe TRBD1 (6 bases). V was pared by 6 bases and J by 6 bases, with 21 bases between. Germline CDR1 is SGHTA and CDR2 is FQGTGA. CDR3 length: 15 amino acids. CDR3 in DNA: TGTGCCAGCAGTACGACCGGGACAAGCCTCACCGAGCAGTACTTC. Its protein product is CASSTTGTSLTEQYF.

The chain combines TRBV5-4 with TRBJ2-5, with D hard to call. The CDR3 covers 13 residues. Per the germline V gene, CDR1 is SGHNT and CDR2 is YYREEE (reference sequence). Trimming left V 6 bases short and J 2 bases short, with 11 bases between. The CDR3 loop reads CASTEKSQETQYF. The DNA for the CDR3 is TGTGCCAGCACCGAGAAATCACAAGAGACCCAGTACTTC.

V and J are TRBV25-1 and TRBJ1-4; D may be TRBD1 (6 bases). Germline V gene lookup returns CDR1 MGHDK and CDR2 SYGVNS. The CDR3 is 15 amino acids. Written as DNA, the CDR3 is TGTGCTAGCCGTCCCGGGGGGCGACACTGGGAAAAACTGTTTTTT. This sequence encodes CASRPGGRHWEKLFF.

There are many counts of this clonotype. The chain recombines TRBV24-1 with TRBJ1-5, with 8 bases aligning to TRBD1. V lost 3 bases to trimming and J lost 5 bases; unmatched junction nucleotides: 5. Germline CDR1 reads KGHDR; CDR2 reads SFDVKD. The CDR3 contains 15 residues. The CDR3 sequence: CATSDLDRADQPQHF. In nucleotides, the CDR3 is TGTGCCACCAGTGATCTGGACAGGGCGGATCAGCCCCAGCATTTT.

This clonotype came up many times. The chain couples TRBV7-8 to TRBJ1-6, with D maybe TRBD1 (5 bases). Trimming took 3 bases from V and 7 from J, leaving 10 bases between them. The CDR3 sequence is 14 residues long. Germline values: CDR1 SGHVS, CDR2 FQNEAQ. The chain's CDR3 is CASSFGGRNSPLHF. CDR3 bases: TGTGCCAGCAGCTTTGGGGGACGGAATTCACCCCTCCACTTT.

The rearrangement uses TRBV14 and TRBJ1-6, with D possibly being TRBD1 (6 bases). CDR1 is SGHDN, CDR2 FVKESK, per germline. This CDR3 is 15 amino acids long. The V end was cut by 0 bases, the J end by 9 bases, with 12 bases between. CDR3 bases: TGTGCCAGCAGCCAAGATATCAGGGGATTTTCACCCCTCCACTTT. It specifies CASSQDIRGFSPLHF. The entire variable domain, with the rest obtained from reference TRBV14 and TRBJ1-6, is as follows: EAGVTQFPSHSVIEKGQTVTLRCDPISGHDNLYWYRRVMGKEIKFLLHFVKESKQDESGMPNNRFLAERTGGTYSTLKVQPAELEDSGVYFCASSQDIRGFSPLHFGNGTRLTVT.

This clonotype occurred once. J is TRBJ2-5 and V is TRBV7-9; TRBD1 matches 7 bases. The V and J ends lost 2 bases and 9 bases, in that order; junction bases with no gene match: 9. CDR3 length: 14 residues. Germline CDR1 reads SEHNR; CDR2 reads FQNEAQ (reference sequence). CDR3 sequence reads: CASSLRQGYQPQYF. DNA for the CDR3: TGTGCCAGCAGCTTAAGACAGGGCTATCAGCCCCAGTACTTC.

CDR3 nucleotides: TGTGCCAGCGTTGAGGAGGGGAACACTGAAGCTTTCTTT. Protein product: CASVEEGNTEAFF. The chain couples TRBV2 to TRBJ1-1, with D unclear. The CDR3 totals 13 residues. V was shortened by 8 bases and J by 1 base, with 11 bases between the two germline ends. Germline V gene data show CDR1 as SNHLY and CDR2 as FYNNEI.

This clonotype has more than one count but fewer than ten. V is TRBV7-2 and J is TRBJ2-7; 7 bases line up with TRBD1. The germline CDR1 and CDR2 sequences are SGHTA and FQGNSA. With 7 bases clipped from V and 3 bases from J, the junction kept 12 bases outside the gene matches. The CDR3 has 15 residues. CDR3 amino acids: CASTSGTDAYYEQYF. The CDR3 DNA is TGTGCCAGCACCTCGGGGACAGATGCCTACTACGAGCAGTACTTC.

The V and J genes are TRBV20-1 and TRBJ1-2; 7 bases map to TRBD1. The CDR3 is 13 residues long. Germline CDR1 is DFQATT and CDR2 is SNEGSKA (reference sequence). The V gene end was trimmed by 5 bases and the J gene end by 8 bases; junction bases not matched to a gene: 11. CDR3 in amino acids: CSAERQGRGGYTF. In DNA form, the CDR3 reads TGCAGTGCTGAAAGACAGGGAAGGGGAGGCTACACCTTC.